This TCR beta chain was recovered during a study of shared clonotypes between healthy human individuals. Across the whole study: The study drew on a couple of women and three men aged 18 to 49 as donors.

Trimming cost V 3 bases and J 6 bases, with 12 bases left between them. Germline V CDR1 and CDR2: SEHNR, FQNEAQ (reference sequence). The length of the CDR3 is 13 residues. It was CD45RO-negative cells, positively selected for CCR7, that made up naive CD8 cells, with terminally differentiated effector memory CD45RA+ cells excluded. Participating donors were healthy, HIV-negative adults free of recent acute infections or vaccinations. This clone was found once. Deep was the level at which the assay was run. Sequencing was performed with immunoSEQ multiplex PCR; in TCRdb, only in-frame clones are kept and a portion is missing. This table holds 800,000 or so clones, about 96% found once.

Material for sequencing was naive CD8+ T cells sorted from blood. This sequence joins TRBV7-9 and TRBJ2-7; maybe TRBD2 (5 bases). The sequence was obtained from a man aged 25 to 40 in good health. CDR3: CASSFPASGEQYF. The DNA for the CDR3 is TGTGCCAGCAGCTTCCCCGCCAGCGGCGAGCAGTACTTC.